The 19 T cell receptor beta chains presented below share a single source sample, sequenced in a study of CD8+ T cells in alopecia areata. Extracted RNA was reverse transcribed, and the resulting cDNA served as sequencing template. This table comes from immunoSEQ multiplex PCR, and its TCRdb copy is limited to in-frame clones, with some not included. Among 110,000 or so clones listed, 45% to 70% were seen once. Source material: CD8+ T cells sorted from blood. The receptors were gathered from a human donor in good health.

Here the CDR3 DNA reads TGTGCCAGCTCTAGCGGGGACCTAGATACGCAGTATTTT. It translates to CASSSGDLDTQYF. The chain uses TRBV7-9 and TRBJ2-3, with 9 bases fitting TRBD2. CDR1 SEHNR and CDR2 FQNEAQ come from the germline V gene (reference sequence). This CDR3 region has 13 residues. J lost 5 bases, V lost 8 bases, and 5 bases had no gene match. The whole variable domain, remainder taken from reference TRBV7-9 and TRBJ2-3, is DTGVSQNPRHKITKRGQNVTFRCDPISEHNRLYWYRQTLGQGPEFLTYFQNEAQLEKSRLLSDRFSAERPKGSFSTLEIQRTEQGDSAMYLCASSSGDLDTQYFGPGTRLTVL.

V and J are TRBV5-6 and TRBJ2-1, with D maybe TRBD2 (6 bases). The germline V and J ends were trimmed by 6 bases and 4 bases, with 11 bases remaining between them. The CDR3 is 13 amino acids. Germline CDR1 and CDR2: SGHDT and YYEEEE. Here the CDR3 DNA reads TGTGCCAGCACCCTTGGGGGGTACAATGAGCAGTTCTTC. This codes for CASTLGGYNEQFF. The variable domain in full, completed from reference TRBV5-6 and TRBJ2-1, reads DAGVTQSPTHLIKTRGQQVTLRCSPKSGHDTVSWYQQALGQGPQFIFQYYEEEERQRGNFPDRFSGHQFPNYSSELNVNALLLGDSALYLCASTLGGYNEQFFGPGTRLTVL.

The chain combines TRBV9 with TRBJ1-2; 9 bases fit TRBD1. Trimming at V came to 0 bases and at J to 6 bases, leaving 15 bases not matched to a gene. Germline V gives CDR1 SGDLS, CDR2 YYNGEE. This CDR3 is 18 amino acids long. CDR3 sequence reads: CASSVASAPGTGINGYTF. In DNA form, the CDR3 reads TGTGCCAGCAGCGTAGCCAGCGCTCCCGGGACAGGGATCAATGGCTACACCTTC.

The chain couples TRBV18 to TRBJ1-2, with 7 positions matching TRBD1. This CDR3 is built from 15 residues. Germline loops: CDR1 KGHSH, CDR2 LQKENI. V shed 6 bases, J shed 0 bases, and the junction held 7 bases outside the gene matches. This CDR3 reads CASSQDRAANYGYTF. CDR3 DNA: TGTGCCAGCTCCCAAGACAGGGCCGCTAACTATGGCTACACCTTC.

The chain is built from TRBV7-9 and TRBJ2-5; D uncertain. With 2 bases removed from V and 7 bases from J, the gap between germline ends came to 14 bases. Germline CDR1 and CDR2: SEHNR and FQNEAQ (reference sequence). This CDR3 spans 14 amino acids. CDR3 sequence reads: CASSLPPRSWTQYF. In nucleotides, the CDR3 is TGTGCCAGCAGCTTACCACCAAGGAGCTGGACCCAGTACTTC. Variable domain in full (rest from reference TRBV7-9 and TRBJ2-5): DTGVSQNPRHKITKRGQNVTFRCDPISEHNRLYWYRQTLGQGPEFLTYFQNEAQLEKSRLLSDRFSAERPKGSFSTLEIQRTEQGDSAMYLCASSLPPRSWTQYFGPGTRLLVL.

A word on this clone: At the DNA level, this CDR3 is encoded by other sequences in the same sample as well. The chain employs TRBV28 and TRBJ2-1; D gene uncertain. CDR1 MDHEN and CDR2 SYDVKM come from the germline V gene. The CDR3 sequence is 11 residues long. V gave up 6 bases and J gave up 4 bases, with 4 bases separating them. CDR3 nucleotides: TGTGCCAGCAGCCCTTACAATGAGCAGTTCTTC. It is translated as CASSPYNEQFF.

J is TRBJ2-7 and V is TRBV4-2, with D possibly being TRBD2 (6 bases). Germline CDR1 LGHNA, CDR2 YNFKEQ. Deletions cut 0 bases from V and 0 bases from J, with 15 bases between. The length of the CDR3 is 17 residues. The CDR3 spells CASSQDYSTSYSYEQYF. Written as DNA, the CDR3 is TGTGCCAGCAGCCAAGATTATTCCACTAGCTACTCCTACGAGCAGTACTTC.

The chain employs TRBV5-6 and TRBJ1-4; weak D call: TRBD1 (6 bases). CDR3 length: 12 residues. CDR1 and CDR2 from the germline V gene are SGHDT and YYEEEE. The V end lost 1 base, the J end lost 10 bases, and 8 bases lay between the germline ends. CDR3 nucleotide sequence: TGTGCCAGCAGCTTGTCAGGGGCAAAACTGTTTTTT. Amino acid sequence: CASSLSGAKLFF.

This clone came up a few times. The chain has TRBV4-3 and TRBJ2-7, with D possibly matching TRBD2 (6 bases). The CDR3 spans 15 residues. Deletions cut 0 bases from V and 3 bases from J, with 12 bases between. Germline V gene data show CDR1 as LGHNA and CDR2 as YSLEER. The CDR3 protein is CASSQEEGRSYEQYF. The DNA for the CDR3 is TGCGCCAGCAGCCAAGAGGAGGGCAGAAGCTACGAGCAGTACTTC.

V is TRBV27 and J is TRBJ2-7; D not certain. Germline CDR1 is MNHEY and CDR2 is SMNVEV (reference sequence). Deletions cut 3 bases from V and 5 bases from J, with 17 bases between. The CDR3 covers 15 residues. CDR3 nucleotides: TGTGCCAGCAGTTTGTGGGCAGGCTTCTTACACGAGCAGTACTTC. Its translation is CASSLWAGFLHEQYF.

The V gene is TRBV5-1, the J gene TRBJ1-2; D call uncertain. Germline V gives CDR1 SGHRS, CDR2 YFSETQ. This CDR3 has 14 amino acids. V lost 1 base and J 2 bases, leaving 9 bases between the germline ends. CDR3 in amino acids: CASSLNSGNYGYTF. The CDR3 DNA follows: TGCGCCAGCAGCTTGAACTCTGGCAACTATGGCTACACCTTC.

In this sample, this clone turned up a few times. V and J are TRBV7-9 and TRBJ1-4; D is unresolved. The V end was cut by 5 bases, the J end by 0 bases, with 7 bases between. Germline CDR1 reads SEHNR; CDR2 reads FQNEAQ (reference sequence). The CDR3 loop spans 14 amino acids. CDR3: CASSPVATNEKLFF. Written as DNA, the CDR3 is TGTGCCAGCAGCCCGGTCGCAACTAATGAAAAACTGTTTTTT.

The chain has TRBV30 and TRBJ2-7, with D unclear. Trimming cost V 3 bases and J 4 bases, with 10 bases left between them. The CDR3 length is 12 residues. CDR1 is GTSNPN and CDR2 is SVGIG in the germline V gene (reference sequence). The CDR3 protein is CAWSDGSYEQYF. CDR3 coding DNA: TGTGCCTGGAGCGACGGGTCGTACGAGCAGTACTTC.

J is TRBJ2-5 and V is TRBV7-9; no clear D. TRBJ2-7 matches the DNA end more closely, so the J call is doubtful. Germline loops: CDR1 SEHNR, CDR2 FQNEAQ (reference sequence). This CDR3 comprises 12 residues. This CDR3 reads CASSQLPYEQYF. The DNA for the CDR3 is TGTGCCAGCAGCCAACTCCCCTACGAGCAGTACTTC.

V usage is TRBV28 and J usage is TRBJ2-1; 7 nucleotides agree with TRBD2. This CDR3 is 14 amino acids long. The V gene end was trimmed by 3 bases and the J gene end by 12 bases; junction bases not matched to a gene: 11. Germline assignment: CDR1 MDHEN and CDR2 SYDVKM. CDR3 in DNA: TGTGCCAGCAGTTTGGGGGGGACTCTCCAAGCGCAGTTCTTC. Translated, it gives CASSLGGTLQAQFF.

This sequence joins TRBV14 and TRBJ2-1, with TRBD2 identical over 9 bases. The germline V gene has CDR1 SGHDN and CDR2 FVKESK. Losses at the gene ends were 3 bases for V and 3 bases for J; bases not matched to a gene: 9. The CDR3 sequence is 17 residues long. The CDR3 nucleotides read TGTGCCAGCAGCCAGGTGCCGGGACTAGCAGACTACAATGAGCAGTTCTTC. Encoded protein: CASSQVPGLADYNEQFF.

This clone was observed a handful of times. The chain carries TRBV2 and TRBJ2-5, with D perhaps given as TRBD1 or TRBD2 (6 bases each). V lost 6 bases and J lost 2, with 19 bases in between. This CDR3 comprises 16 residues. In germline, CDR1 is SNHLY, CDR2 FYNNEI. DNA for the CDR3: TGTGCCAGCAGGGGGGGCAGGCTACCACTGCAAGAGACCCAGTACTTC. This encodes CASRGGRLPLQETQYF.

The genes are TRBV13 and TRBJ1-6; 7 bases are a match to TRBD1. This CDR3 region has 14 residues. V dropped 5 bases and J dropped 6; count of bases not matched to a gene: 4. Germline V gene lookup returns CDR1 PRHDT and CDR2 FYEKMQ (reference sequence). For the CDR3, the DNA is TGTGCCAGCAGCCAGGGGGGCCTTAATTCACCCCTCCACTTT. It encodes CASSQGGLNSPLHF.

The V call is TRBV27, the J call TRBJ1-5, with unresolved D. From germline, CDR1 is MNHEY and CDR2 SMNVEV (reference sequence). This CDR3 is built from 13 residues. V was pared by 2 bases and J by 6 bases, with 8 bases between. The CDR3 loop is CASSLGRSQPQHF. DNA of the CDR3: TGTGCCAGCAGTTTAGGGCGCAGTCAGCCCCAGCATTTT.